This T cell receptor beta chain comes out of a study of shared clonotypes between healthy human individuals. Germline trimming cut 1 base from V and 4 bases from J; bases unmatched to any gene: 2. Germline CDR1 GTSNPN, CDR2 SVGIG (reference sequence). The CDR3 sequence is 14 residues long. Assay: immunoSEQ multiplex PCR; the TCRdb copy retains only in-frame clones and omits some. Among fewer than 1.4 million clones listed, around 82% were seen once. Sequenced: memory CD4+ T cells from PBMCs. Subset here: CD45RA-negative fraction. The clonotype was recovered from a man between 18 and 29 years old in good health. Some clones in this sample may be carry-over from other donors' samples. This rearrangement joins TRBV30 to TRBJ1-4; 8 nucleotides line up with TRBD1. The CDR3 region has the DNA TGTGCCTGGAGTGGCGACAGGGGTAATGAAAAACTGTTTTTT. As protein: CAWSGDRGNEKLFF.